Listed below are T cell receptor beta chains from one sample, sequenced in a study of regulatory T cells in long-lasting Graves disease. TCRdb called the multiplex PCR reads again in MiXCR, with one record for every CDR3 protein. This table holds around 500,000 distinct CDR3 sequences, around 13% found once. The same data also contributed to another study, on T cells in Graves' hyperthyroidism and ophthalmopathy.

Specimen: peripheral blood mononuclear cells (PBMCs), collected at new diagnosis, from a patient treated with antithyroid drugs. The receptors originated from a woman in her 30s with Graves disease. CDR3s include the opening cysteine and the closing phenylalanine or tryptophan. Each record gives: clone size, CDR3 length, D gene, V gene, J gene, CDR3 protein, CDR3 DNA. The D gene is left open where the match is weak. Size is stated for part of the rows, as once, few or many counts, or as a class when the clone is expanded.

>NA|13|TRBD2|TRBV6-9|TRBJ2-5
CASSYAGVETQYF
TGTGCCAGCAGTTACGCGGGAGTTGAGACCCAGTACTTC
>many|14|NA|TRBV7-2|TRBJ2-3
CASSFAGMVDTQYF
TGTGCCAGCAGCTTCGCCGGTATGGTGGATACGCAGTATTTT
>few|12|TRBD2|TRBV10-3|TRBJ2-3
CATSGYTDTQYF
TGTGCCACTAGCGGGTACACAGATACGCAGTATTTT
>many|15|TRBD2|TRBV6-2/TRBV6-3|TRBJ2-1
CASSYLAGRYNEQFF
TGTGCCAGCAGTTACTTAGCGGGTCGCTACAATGAGCAGTTCTTC
>many|14|NA|TRBV5-8|TRBJ2-7
CASSYTGTGDEQYF
TGTGCCAGCAGCTACACCGGGACCGGGGACGAGCAGTACTTC
>many|13|NA|TRBV30|TRBJ1-5
CAWSGHGNQPQHF
TGTGCCTGGAGTGGTCACGGCAATCAGCCCCAGCATTTT
>NA|16|TRBD2|TRBV19|TRBJ2-1
CASSVTSGRAYNEQFF
TGTGCCAGTAGTGTTACTAGCGGGAGGGCCTACAATGAGCAGTTCTTC
>few|14|NA|TRBV28|TRBJ2-4
CASSSGVTKNIQYF
TGTGCCAGCAGTTCAGGGGTCACCAAAAACATTCAGTACTTC
>many|16|TRBD1|TRBV5-1|TRBJ1-6
CASSLTGDVVGSPLHF
TGCGCCAGCAGCTTGACAGGGGATGTGGTGGGGTCACCCCTCCACTTT
>many|14|NA|TRBV29-1|TRBJ2-1
CSVAQGQSYNEQFF
TGCAGCGTTGCTCAGGGACAATCCTACAATGAGCAGTTCTTC
>few|14|NA|TRBV20-1|TRBJ1-2
CSASGWADNYGYTF
TGCAGTGCTAGCGGATGGGCAGATAACTATGGCTACACCTTC
>many|13|NA|TRBV14|TRBJ1-1
CASSPGTTGEAFF
TGTGCCAGCAGCCCCGGGACAACCGGTGAAGCTTTCTTT
>NA|14|NA|TRBV19|TRBJ2-1
CASKGDRAYNEQFF
TGTGCCAGTAAGGGAGACCGGGCTTACAATGAGCAGTTCTTC
>NA|13|NA|TRBV9|TRBJ2-5
CASSARIEETQYF
TGTGCCAGCAGCGCAAGGATCGAAGAGACCCAGTACTTC
>NA|16|TRBD2|TRBV5-6|TRBJ2-3
CASSPIAGGPGDTQYF
TGTGCCAGCAGCCCTATAGCGGGAGGGCCTGGAGATACGCAGTATTTT
>NA|14|NA|TRBV19|TRBJ1-1
CASSIDFVNTEAFF
TGTGCCAGTAGTATAGATTTCGTGAACACTGAAGCTTTCTTT
>many|12|NA|TRBV12-3/TRBV12-4|TRBJ1-6
CASSVLSTPLHF
TGTGCCAGCAGTGTTCTTTCGACACCCCTCCACTTT
>NA|15|NA|TRBV7-9|TRBJ1-4
CASSPPGPTNEKLFF
TGTGCCAGTAGTCCCCCGGGCCCAACTAATGAAAAACTGTTTTTT
>many|11|NA|TRBV29-1|TRBJ2-1
CSALLVGEQFF
TGCAGCGCCCTACTAGTCGGTGAGCAGTTCTTC
>many|13|NA|TRBV30|TRBJ1-5
CAWSVTGSQPQHF
TGTGCCTGGAGTGTGACAGGATCTCAGCCCCAGCATTTT
>many|13|NA|TRBV29-1|TRBJ2-1
CSVNRPTYNEQFF
TGCAGCGTTAATCGGCCCACCTACAATGAGCAGTTCTTC
>many|16|NA|TRBV2|TRBJ2-3
CASSDGTGEGTDTQYF
TGTGCCAGCAGTGACGGGACGGGAGAAGGCACAGATACGCAGTATTTT
>many|19|NA|TRBV2|TRBJ2-3
CASSETDSPGGGKAGTQYF
TGTGCCAGCAGTGAAACCGACTCTCCCGGGGGCGGGAAAGCGGGTACGCAGTATTTT
>many|13|NA|TRBV2|TRBJ1-5
CASSEDTNQPQHF
TGTGCCAGCAGTGAAGACACGAATCAGCCCCAGCATTTT
>few|16|TRBD2|TRBV19|TRBJ2-1
CASSIVGGSSYNEQFF
TGTGCCAGTAGTATAGTGGGCGGGAGCTCCTACAATGAGCAGTTCTTC
>few|15|NA|TRBV7-9|TRBJ1-2
CASSRETWGVDGYTF
TGTGCCAGCAGCCGCGAGACCTGGGGTGTGGATGGCTACACCTTC
>NA|13|TRBD1|TRBV10-3|TRBJ1-3
CAISWTGGNTIYF
TGTGCCATCAGCTGGACAGGGGGAAACACCATATATTTT
>few|15|NA|TRBV12-3/TRBV12-4|TRBJ1-2
CASSLSQLGVHGYTF
TGTGCCAGCAGCTTAAGTCAACTTGGGGTGCATGGCTACACCTTC
>many|12|TRBD1|TRBV13|TRBJ1-1
CATARRTGEAFF
TGTGCCACCGCACGAAGAACAGGGGAGGCTTTCTTT
>many|17|NA|TRBV4-1|TRBJ2-3
CASSQDTESGITDTQYF
TGCGCCAGCAGCCAAGATACAGAATCAGGGATCACAGATACGCAGTATTTT
>few|14|NA|TRBV27|TRBJ2-5
CASSLGRRLETQYF
TGTGCCAGCAGTTTGGGTAGAAGACTGGAGACCCAGTACTTC
>many|15|NA|TRBV12-3/TRBV12-4|TRBJ2-2
CASSLTGAGTGELFF
TGTGCCAGCAGTTTGACGGGGGCGGGCACCGGGGAGCTGTTTTTT
>many|15|TRBD1|TRBV7-8|TRBJ1-2
CASSSQGGAVYGYTF
TGTGCCAGCAGCTCGCAGGGGGGGGCCGTCTATGGCTACACCTTC
>many|13|NA|TRBV20-1|TRBJ2-7
CSASLINSREQYF
TGCAGTGCTAGCTTAATTAATTCTAGGGAGCAGTACTTC
>NA|15|TRBD2|TRBV28|TRBJ2-1
CASSPGGLSYNEQSF
TGTGCCAGCAGTCCGGGGGGGCTCTCCTACAATGAGCAGTCCTTC
>many|17|NA|TRBV9|TRBJ2-1
CASSVNRRTSSYNEQFF
TGTGCCAGCAGCGTAAATCGGAGGACCAGCTCCTACAATGAGCAGTTCTTC
>many|16|TRBD1|TRBV5-1|TRBJ1-1
CASSLEGQRGNTEAFF
TGCGCCAGCAGCTTGGAGGGACAGAGGGGGAACACTGAAGCTTTCTTT
>NA|14|TRBD1|TRBV19|TRBJ1-3
CASSTSGQRNTIYF
TGTGCCAGTAGTACCTCGGGACAGCGAAACACCATATATTTT
>many|14|TRBD1|TRBV11-2|TRBJ2-5
CASSSGQGAWTQYF
TGTGCCAGCAGTTCCGGACAGGGGGCTTGGACCCAGTACTTC
>many|14|NA|TRBV6-1|TRBJ2-3
CASSALAHTDTQYF
TGTGCCAGCAGTGCTCTAGCGCACACAGATACGCAGTATTTT
>many|17|NA|TRBV9|TRBJ1-6
CASSVGGNGGDNSPLHF
TGTGCCAGCAGCGTAGGAGGGAACGGGGGGGATAATTCACCCCTCCACTTT
>few|13|NA|TRBV19|TRBJ2-2
CASSRILSGELFF
TGTGCCAGTAGTCGCATCCTATCCGGGGAGCTGTTTTTT
>NA|11|NA|TRBV3-1|TRBJ2-1
CASSQEGPQFF
TGTGCCAGCAGCCAAGAGGGGCCGCAGTTCTTC
>NA|15|TRBD2|TRBV6-1|TRBJ2-1
CASAPREALYNEQFF
TGTGCCAGCGCGCCACGGGAGGCCCTATACAATGAGCAGTTCTTC
>once|15|TRBD1|TRBV27|TRBJ1-5
CATSRGQGPNQPQHF
TGTGCCACCTCACGGGGACAGGGTCCCAATCAGCCCCAGCATTTT
>many|15|TRBD1|TRBV7-2|TRBJ2-2
CASTPTGGIGGELFF
TGTGCCAGCACCCCAACAGGGGGCATCGGCGGGGAGCTGTTTTTT